These 21 T cell receptor beta chains were all obtained from the same sample, sequenced in a study of blood T cells in healthy people across ages. With a J-beta primer mix and a sample-barcoded 5' primer, a second PCR ran roughly 6 to 12 cycles. TCRdb re-called the 5' RACE reads through MiXCR, storing one row per CDR3 protein. Of roughly 560,000 distinct CDR3 sequences listed, 24% are singletons. This sample also appeared in a second study, on T cells of mothers and their children.

Sample: blood. The receptors here all came from a boy aged 5-17 years in good health.

Here the CDR3 reads CASTRSGLAESGELFF. DNA of the CDR3: TGTGCCAGCACCCGCTCAGGACTAGCAGAATCCGGGGAGCTGTTTTTT. The rearrangement joins TRBV27 to TRBJ2-2; 8 nucleotides agree with TRBD2. Unmatched junction bases numbered 13, after V lost 7 bases and J lost 6 bases. This CDR3 contains 16 residues. CDR1 MNHEY and CDR2 SMNVEV come from the germline V gene (reference sequence).

There are a few counts of this clonotype. The rearrangement uses TRBV12-3 or TRBV12-4 and TRBJ2-5, with TRBD1 as a possible D gene (6 bases). The CDR3 has 13 amino acids. V lost 4 bases and J lost 1, with 7 bases in between. The DNA for the CDR3 is TGTGCCAGCAGTTGGGGGCCCCAAGAGACCCAGTACTTC. Translation: CASSWGPQETQYF.

This clonotype came up a few times. The chain employs TRBV4-2 and TRBJ1-4; no firm D call. This CDR3 is 15 amino acids long. V was clipped by 0 bases and J by 7 bases, with 12 bases between them. Per the germline V gene, CDR1 is LGHNA and CDR2 is YNFKEQ. The CDR3 coding sequence is TGTGCCAGCAGCCAAGATACGGGTTTGGGTGAAAAACTGTTTTTT. Protein: CASSQDTGLGEKLFF.

V usage is TRBV7-9 and J usage is TRBJ1-1; no clear D. The CDR3 runs to 15 residues. Germline loops: CDR1 SEHNR, CDR2 FQNEAQ (reference sequence). V was clipped by 1 base and J by 4 bases, with 13 bases between them. This CDR3 is CASSLVSGVVTEAFF. The CDR3 DNA is TGTGCCAGCAGCTTAGTGTCCGGGGTCGTCACTGAAGCTTTCTTT.

The chain is built from TRBV12-3 or TRBV12-4 and TRBJ2-1; the match to TRBD2 covers 12 bases. There are 16 residues in the CDR3. V lost 5 bases to trimming and J lost 8 bases; unmatched junction nucleotides: 10. The CDR3 DNA follows: TGTGCCAGCAGTCAGACTAGCGGGAGTAATAGGGATGAGCAGTTCTTC. Translated: CASSQTSGSNRDEQFF.

This chain links TRBV5-1 with TRBJ2-1; D is possibly TRBD1 (5 bases). This CDR3 is 14 amino acids long. Per the germline V gene, CDR1 is SGHRS and CDR2 is YFSETQ. V was pared by 3 bases and J by 6 bases, with 13 bases between. The CDR3 sequence: CASSWGGDPNEQFF. The CDR3 bases are TGCGCCAGCAGCTGGGGCGGAGACCCCAATGAGCAGTTCTTC.

This clonotype was picked up many times. The chain uses TRBV9 and TRBJ2-5, with D tentatively TRBD2 (5 bases). Looked up from germline, CDR1 is SGDLS and CDR2 is YYNGEE. Trimming cost V 1 base and J 5 bases, with 15 bases left between them. CDR3 length: 15 residues. The CDR3 DNA follows: TGTGCCAGCAGCGTATCGATAGCGTTCAGGGAGACCCAGTACTTC. Protein sequence: CASSVSIAFRETQYF.

V usage is TRBV6-2 or TRBV6-3 and J usage is TRBJ2-3, with D unclear. The ends were cut back, 6 bases at V and 2 bases at J, with 15 bases in the middle. The CDR3 runs to 15 residues. CDR1 and CDR2 from the germline V gene are MNHEY and SVGEGT. CDR3 loop: CASRPTERATDTQYF. CDR3 DNA: TGTGCCAGCAGACCAACCGAAAGGGCCACAGATACGCAGTATTTT.

As regards this clonotype: One base away lies a much larger clone, so this may be a sequencing read error. This chain joins TRBV5-1 and TRBJ2-3; D remains unclear. Germline V gene sequence: CDR1 SGHRS, CDR2 YFSETQ. V was clipped by 0 bases and J by 0 bases, with 8 bases between them. CDR3 length: 15 residues. The DNA of the CDR3 is TGCGCCAGCAGCTTGGGTCCGGGTAGCACAGATACGCAGTATTTT. Translation: CASSLGPGSTDTQYF.

Of note for this clonotype: An end of the junction differs from the germline gene, which may be a read error. The rearrangement links TRBV4-3 to TRBJ2-7; TRBD1 might be the D (5 bases). Germline assignment: CDR1 LGHNA and CDR2 YSLEER. The CDR3 totals 16 residues. The CDR3 region has the DNA TGCGCCGGCAGCCACTCAAGAACAGGACAAACCTACGAGCAGTACTTC. Its translation: CAGSHSRTGQTYEQYF.

This clonotype turned up a few times. The V call is TRBV7-2, the J call TRBJ2-3; D gene uncertain. CDR1 and CDR2 from the germline V gene are SGHTA and FQGNSA. This CDR3 is built from 12 residues. V lost 4 bases and J 5 bases, leaving 7 bases between the germline ends. The CDR3 region is CASSSLRDTQYF. The CDR3 bases are TGTGCCAGCAGCTCACTCCGAGATACGCAGTATTTT. Together with reference TRBV7-2 and TRBJ2-3, the CDR3 gives the full variable domain: GAGVSQSPSNKVTEKGKDVELRCDPISGHTALYWYRQSLGQGLEFLIYFQGNSAPDKSGLPSDRFSAERTGGSVSTLTIQRTQQEDSAVYLCASSSLRDTQYFGPGTRLTVL.

V gene TRBV2 combines with J gene TRBJ2-3, with 10 bases that match TRBD1. Germline assignment: CDR1 SNHLY and CDR2 FYNNEI. The V segment lost 7 bases and the J segment 6 bases; nucleotides outside the gene matches: 7. The CDR3 is 14 amino acids. CDR3 amino acids: CASTGQGVWDTQYF. As DNA, the CDR3 is TGTGCCAGCACCGGACAGGGGGTTTGGGATACGCAGTATTTT.

This clonotype has just a few counts. This rearrangement joins TRBV20-1 to TRBJ2-1, with D possibly TRBD2 on 7 matching bases. Per the germline V gene, CDR1 is DFQATT and CDR2 is SNEGSKA (reference sequence). Trimming pared 7 bases from V and 7 bases from J, leaving 14 bases between. This CDR3 is built from 12 residues. CDR3 nucleotide sequence: TGCAGTGGGACAGAGCGGGGAAATGAGCAGTTCTTC. It specifies CSGTERGNEQFF.

This chain joins TRBV20-1 and TRBJ2-3; D gene uncertain. Germline values: CDR1 DFQATT, CDR2 SNEGSKA (reference sequence). V was cut by 7 bases and J by 4 bases, with 15 bases left in between. The CDR3 length is 13 residues. CDR3 DNA: TGCAGTGTTTCGACTCCACCCGCAGATACGCAGTATTTT. It yields the protein CSVSTPPADTQYF.

This clonotype was recorded a few times. This sequence joins TRBV7-8 and TRBJ2-7, with 8 bases lining up with TRBD1. Germline V gene sequence: CDR1 SGHVS, CDR2 FQNEAQ. The CDR3 has 17 residues. V dropped 5 bases and J dropped 0; count of bases not matched to a gene: 12. This CDR3 is CASSATTGEGSSYEQYF. The CDR3 DNA is TGTGCCAGCAGCGCAACGACAGGGGAAGGCAGCTCCTACGAGCAGTACTTC.

The chain couples TRBV27 to TRBJ1-1; the match to TRBD1 covers 8 bases. The V and J ends lost 6 bases and 6 bases, in that order; junction bases with no gene match: 15. Germline loops: CDR1 MNHEY, CDR2 SMNVEV (reference sequence). The CDR3 runs 16 residues. CDR3 sequence (DNA): TGTGCCAGCAGGGAAAGCAGGGGGCGAGGATGGGCTGAAGCTTTCTTT. Amino acid sequence: CASRESRGRGWAEAFF.

The chain has TRBV20-1 and TRBJ2-2; 12 bases agree with TRBD2. This CDR3 is built from 16 residues. The V gene end was trimmed by 0 bases and the J gene end by 8 bases; junction bases not matched to a gene: 7. CDR1 and CDR2 from the germline V gene are DFQATT and SNEGSKA (reference sequence). CDR3 region: CSARDRLAGGRGELFF. The CDR3 DNA reads TGCAGTGCTAGAGATCGGCTAGCGGGGGGGAGAGGGGAGCTGTTTTTT.

The J gene is TRBJ1-1, the V gene TRBV5-1; 12 bases align to TRBD1. This CDR3 is built from 15 residues. Germline trimming cut 3 bases from V and 2 bases from J; bases unmatched to any gene: 2. Germline V CDR1 and CDR2: SGHRS, YFSETQ. The CDR3 nucleotides are TGCGCCAGCAGCTGGGGACAGGGGGCTAACACTGAAGCTTTCTTT. Its translation: CASSWGQGANTEAFF.

The chain has TRBV29-1 and TRBJ1-2, with D unresolved. CDR1 and CDR2 (germline): SQVTM, ANQGSEA. Trimming took off 6 bases at V and 7 bases at J, with 21 bases between the two ends. This CDR3 is 14 amino acids long. The CDR3 protein is CSVHLEDLGFGYTF. The CDR3 nucleotides are TGCAGCGTCCATCTCGAGGACCTGGGGTTTGGCTACACCTTC.

The chain is built from TRBV6-5 and TRBJ2-4; D unresolved. CDR3 length: 13 amino acids. Germline CDR1 reads MNHEY; CDR2 reads SVGAGI. V dropped 11 bases and J dropped 5 bases, with 16 bases sitting between them. DNA for the CDR3: TGTGCCGTTACTTCGGGTGGGGAAAACATTCAGTACTTC. Its protein product is CAVTSGGENIQYF.

In this sample, this clonotype turned up a few times. The genes are TRBV28 and TRBJ2-7, with TRBD1 matching over 9 bases. Trimming took 5 bases from V and 3 from J; bases not matched to a gene: 8. Germline CDR1 is MDHEN and CDR2 is SYDVKM. This CDR3 spans 15 amino acids. The CDR3 loop reads CASSPGQGRYYEQYF. CDR3 nucleotides: TGTGCCAGCAGTCCGGGACAGGGTCGTTACTACGAGCAGTACTTC.